These 29 T cell receptor beta chains share one sample of origin, sequenced in a study of OX40 agonist ivuxolimab in advanced cancers. Generated by immunoSEQ multiplex PCR, the TCRdb table keeps only in-frame clones and is missing some. Of about 120,000 clones in the sample, around 87% were seen once. Sequenced here: CD4+ or CD8+ T cells sorted from blood, sampled in a trial of the OX40 agonist ivuxolimab. Receptor source: an adult with an advanced solid tumor such as melanoma, head and neck, liver or kidney cancer.

The chain carries TRBV10-3 and TRBJ1-5, with 7 bases aligning to TRBD1. The CDR3 has 14 amino acids. Trimming took 3 bases from V and 5 from J; bases not matched to a gene: 4. Germline V CDR1 and CDR2: ENHRY, SYGVKD. Here the CDR3 reads CAISELGQHQPQHF. The CDR3 DNA is TGTGCCATCAGTGAATTGGGACAGCATCAGCCCCAGCATTTT.

This chain links TRBV30 with TRBJ2-3; no clear D. The CDR3 consists of 12 residues. The germline V gene has CDR1 GTSNPN and CDR2 SVGIG (reference sequence). Trimming took off 5 bases at V and 2 bases at J, with 8 bases between the two ends. DNA for the CDR3: TGTGCCTGGGGGCAGAACACAGATACGCAGTATTTT. Translation: CAWGQNTDTQYF.

V is TRBV28 and J is TRBJ2-1; 12 nucleotides line up with TRBD2. The CDR3 runs 16 residues. V dropped 9 bases and J dropped 10; count of bases not matched to a gene: 16. CDR1 is MDHEN and CDR2 is SYDVKM in the germline V gene. CDR3 in amino acids: CASPPSRLAGAGEQFF. The CDR3 nucleotides read TGTGCCAGTCCTCCCTCGCGACTAGCGGGGGCTGGGGAGCAGTTCTTC.

This chain joins TRBV5-4 and TRBJ2-3, with D possibly being TRBD1 or TRBD2 (7 bases each). Trimming shortened V by 5 bases and J by 6 bases, and 13 bases separated the two germline ends. Germline values: CDR1 SGHNT, CDR2 YYREEE (reference sequence). This CDR3 has 13 amino acids. The CDR3 is CASRNQGGDTQYF. CDR3 nucleotide sequence: TGTGCCAGCAGGAACCAGGGGGGGGATACGCAGTATTTT.

This clone was counted between two and nine times. This sequence joins TRBV6-6 and TRBJ1-1; D is unclear. Germline V gene lookup returns CDR1 MNHNY and CDR2 SVGAGI (reference sequence). This CDR3 spans 12 amino acids. Trimming removed 4 bases at V and 4 bases at J, with 7 bases between. CDR3 DNA: TGTGCCAGCAGTTCGGACGCCACTGAAGCTTTCTTT. It encodes CASSSDATEAFF.

The chain employs TRBV4-3 and TRBJ2-3; 7 bases align to TRBD1. The CDR3 totals 20 residues. Germline loops: CDR1 LGHNA, CDR2 YSLEER. J was trimmed by 2 bases and V by 0 bases; bases with no gene match: 17. The CDR3, as DNA: TGCGCCAGCAGCCAAGAGGCCTCAGAAGCCCGGGACAGATACACAGATACGCAGTATTTT. Protein product: CASSQEASEARDRYTDTQYF.

This clone was observed a single time. The chain combines TRBV2 with TRBJ2-7; TRBD2 matches 10 bases. Germline V gene sequence: CDR1 SNHLY, CDR2 FYNNEI. V gave up 2 bases and J gave up 2 bases; unmatched junction bases: 6. This CDR3 is 16 amino acids long. CDR3 amino acids: CASSENPSGRPYEQYF. The CDR3 DNA is TGTGCCAGCAGTGAAAACCCTAGCGGGAGACCCTACGAGCAGTACTTC.

This chain joins TRBV30 and TRBJ1-4, with D tentatively TRBD1 (6 bases). The CDR3 loop spans 12 amino acids. V was clipped by 8 bases and J by 8 bases, with 15 bases between them. Per the germline V gene, CDR1 is GTSNPN and CDR2 is SVGIG (reference sequence). The CDR3 protein is CAGQLGGEKLFF. The CDR3 region has the DNA TGTGCCGGACAGTTGGGAGGCGAAAAACTGTTTTTT.

The J gene is TRBJ2-2, the V gene TRBV6-5, with TRBD1 identical over 7 bases. Germline assignment: CDR1 MNHEY and CDR2 SVGAGI. Trimming removed 5 bases from V and 6 bases from J; junction bases left unmatched: 3. This CDR3 spans 13 amino acids. The CDR3, as DNA: TGTGCCAGCAGTCCACAGGGGTCCGGGGAGCTGTTTTTT. Translated: CASSPQGSGELFF.

The chain is built from TRBV4-3 and TRBJ1-6, with a tentative D call TRBD1 (6 bases). The germline CDR1 and CDR2 sequences are LGHNA and YSLEER. The length of the CDR3 is 15 residues. V was pared by 0 bases and J by 10 bases, with 13 bases between. The CDR3 is CASSQEGGAESPLHF. Here the CDR3 DNA reads TGCGCCAGCAGCCAAGAAGGGGGGGCGGAATCACCCCTCCACTTT.

This chain uses TRBV21-1 with TRBJ2-7. TRBV21-1 is shown as a pseudogene. The CDR3 extends over 13 amino acids. DNA for the CDR3: TGTGCCAGCAGCAAAGGGGGGAACTACGAGCAGTACTTC. It codes for CASSKGGNYEQYF.

J is TRBJ2-7 and V is TRBV5-4; D gene ambiguous. The CDR3 has 15 amino acids. Trimming stripped 0 bases from V and 3 bases from J, with 13 bases between. Germline V gene data show CDR1 as SGHNT and CDR2 as YYREEE (reference sequence). The DNA of the CDR3 is TGTGCCAGCAGCTTGGTGGGCCAACCCCTCTACGAGCAGTACTTC. Its translation is CASSLVGQPLYEQYF. Full variable domain (outside the CDR3, taken from reference TRBV5-4 and TRBJ2-7): ETGVTQSPTHLIKTRGQQVTLRCSSQSGHNTVSWYQQALGQGPQFIFQYYREEENGRGNFPPRFSGLQFPNYSSELNVNALELDDSALYLCASSLVGQPLYEQYFGPGTRLTVT.

This chain joins TRBV5-6 and TRBJ2-5, with TRBD2 matching 12 bases. There are 15 residues in the CDR3. Germline values: CDR1 SGHDT, CDR2 YYEEEE. V trimming: 1 base; J trimming: 5 bases; junction bases outside the gene matches: 3. The CDR3 bases are TGTGCCAGCAGCTTGCTAGCGGGGGGGCAGGAGACCCAGTACTTC. Translation: CASSLLAGGQETQYF.

This chain uses TRBV10-3 with TRBJ2-7; TRBD1 aligns across 8 bases. The J segment lost 4 bases and the V segment lost 8 bases, leaving 7 bases of the junction unmatched. This CDR3 comprises 13 residues. Germline V gene lookup returns CDR1 ENHRY and CDR2 SYGVKD. CDR3 sequence reads: CAIGQGEIYEQYF. In DNA form, the CDR3 reads TGTGCCATCGGACAGGGAGAGATATACGAGCAGTACTTC.

The chain is built from TRBV28 and TRBJ2-2; D is tentatively TRBD1 or TRBD2 (6 bases each). Germline V CDR1 and CDR2: MDHEN, SYDVKM. V dropped 6 bases and J dropped 1 base, with 12 bases sitting between them. This CDR3 comprises 15 residues. The CDR3 reads CASSPGGQNTGELFF. CDR3 bases: TGTGCCAGCAGCCCTGGGGGGCAGAACACCGGGGAGCTGTTTTTT.

The V gene is TRBV5-1, the J gene TRBJ2-7; the match to TRBD1 covers 8 bases. The germline CDR1 and CDR2 sequences are SGHRS and YFSETQ. The V gene end was trimmed by 3 bases and the J gene end by 6 bases; junction bases not matched to a gene: 8. CDR3 length equals 14 residues. The CDR3 sequence is CASSSPQGAGEQYF. The CDR3 DNA follows: TGCGCCAGCAGCTCCCCTCAGGGGGCGGGCGAGCAGTACTTC.

The chain joins TRBV28 to TRBJ1-2; possible D gene TRBD1, 5 bases. The CDR3 has 16 residues. Trimming left V 5 bases short and J 5 bases short, with 21 bases between. Germline V lookup: CDR1 MDHEN, CDR2 SYDVKM. Here the CDR3 DNA reads TGTGCCAGCAGTCCTGCGGGGGGGTTAAGTTATTATGGCTACACCTTC. Protein sequence: CASSPAGGLSYYGYTF.

The chain employs TRBV14 and TRBJ2-2; either TRBD1 or TRBD2 may supply D (6 bases each). The CDR3 extends over 14 amino acids. The V gene lost 3 bases and the J gene lost 3 bases, with 8 bases spanning the gap. CDR1 is SGHDN, CDR2 FVKESK, per germline. CDR3 sequence (DNA): TGTGCCAGCAGCCAGAGGGGGGACACCGGGGAGCTGTTTTTT. This encodes CASSQRGDTGELFF.

As DNA, the CDR3 is TGCGCCAGCAACCAGGACGTTCGAGGTTCACCCCTCCACTTT. Translation: CASNQDVRGSPLHF. J is TRBJ1-6 and V is TRBV5-1, with D hard to call. The germline V and J ends were trimmed by 6 bases and 9 bases, with 16 bases remaining between them. Germline CDR1 SGHRS, CDR2 YFSETQ. This CDR3 spans 14 amino acids.

This chain connects TRBV25-1 to TRBJ2-7, with D unclear. V lost 0 bases and J 3 bases, leaving 0 bases between the germline ends. Germline CDR1 and CDR2: MGHDK and SYGVNS. The CDR3 runs to 11 residues. For the CDR3, the DNA is TGTGCCAGCAGTGAATACTACGAGCAGTACTTC. This codes for CASSEYYEQYF.

J is TRBJ2-4 and V is TRBV25-1, with D perhaps matching TRBD1 (5 bases). This CDR3 is 15 amino acids long. The germline V gene encodes CDR1 MGHDK and CDR2 SYGVNS. The V gene lost 3 bases and the J gene lost 0 bases, with 9 bases spanning the gap. CDR3 in amino acids: CASSDAGSAKNIQYF. CDR3 nucleotides: TGTGCCAGCAGTGATGCAGGGTCAGCCAAAAACATTCAGTACTTC.

This sequence joins TRBV19 and TRBJ1-5, with 7 bases matching TRBD1. CDR3 length: 17 amino acids. Looked up from germline, CDR1 is LNHDA and CDR2 is SQIVND (reference sequence). J gave up 0 bases and V 6 bases, and 11 bases lay outside the gene matches. The CDR3 loop is CASRTTGTVNSNQPQHF. CDR3 bases: TGTGCCAGTAGGACTACCGGGACAGTCAATAGCAATCAGCCCCAGCATTTT. The whole variable domain, remainder taken from reference TRBV19 and TRBJ1-5, is DGGITQSPKYLFRKEGQNVTLSCEQNLNHDAMYWYRQDPGQGLRLIYYSQIVNDFQKGDIAEGYSVSREKKESFPLTVTSAQKNPTAFYLCASRTTGTVNSNQPQHFGDGTRLSIL.

The chain has TRBV15 and TRBJ1-1; D remains unclear. In germline, CDR1 is LNHNV, CDR2 YYDKDF (reference sequence). CDR3 size: 13 residues. V was cut by 1 base and J by 7 bases, with 10 bases left in between. The DNA of the CDR3 is TGTGCCACCAGCAGAGTTGAACTACATGAAGCTTTCTTT. Translated: CATSRVELHEAFF.

The gene calls are TRBV7-6 and TRBJ2-1; no definite D call. This CDR3 is 13 amino acids long. Germline lookup yields CDR1 SGHVS and CDR2 FNYEAQ. V was cut by 5 bases and J by 3 bases, with 8 bases left in between. The CDR3 here is CASSPLDYNEQFF. The CDR3 DNA reads as TGTGCCAGCAGCCCTTTAGACTACAATGAGCAGTTCTTC.

In its sample, this clone was seen once. V is TRBV9 and J is TRBJ2-1; D gene unclear. V was clipped by 3 bases and J by 0 bases, with 10 bases between them. This CDR3 is 15 amino acids long. Germline CDR1 and CDR2: SGDLS and YYNGEE. The CDR3 DNA reads as TGTGCCAGCAGCGCAACTGGAAGCTCCTACAATGAGCAGTTCTTC. Translation: CASSATGSSYNEQFF.

V is TRBV30 and J is TRBJ1-6, with unresolved D. Per the germline V gene, CDR1 is GTSNPN and CDR2 is SVGIG (reference sequence). The V gene lost 5 bases and the J gene lost 1 base, with 6 bases spanning the gap. CDR3 length: 13 residues. The CDR3 here is CAWLGSYNSPLHF. CDR3 nucleotides: TGTGCCTGGCTAGGGTCCTATAATTCACCCCTCCACTTT.

The chain uses TRBV4-3 and TRBJ2-7, with TRBD2 as a possible D gene (6 bases). Germline loops: CDR1 LGHNA, CDR2 YSLEER. V dropped 4 bases and J dropped 5 bases, with 12 bases sitting between them. This CDR3 is built from 13 residues. The CDR3 region is CASSPAGRHEQYF. The CDR3 DNA sequence: TGCGCCAGCAGCCCGGCGGGGAGGCACGAGCAGTACTTC.

The chain is built from TRBV11-2 and TRBJ2-7; D gene ambiguous. This CDR3 has 16 residues. The germline V gene encodes CDR1 SGHAT and CDR2 FQNNGV. V shed 0 bases and J shed 3 bases, with 15 bases lying between them. The CDR3 loop is CASSLESPGIGYEQYF. DNA for the CDR3: TGTGCCAGCAGCTTAGAATCCCCGGGCATAGGCTACGAGCAGTACTTC.

This sequence joins TRBV7-6 and TRBJ1-6; D possibly corresponds to TRBD1 (5 bases). The V gene lost 5 bases and the J gene lost 10 bases, with 12 bases spanning the gap. The CDR3 totals 13 residues. Germline loops: CDR1 SGHVS, CDR2 FNYEAQ. The CDR3, as DNA: TGTGCCAGCAGCAGCCAGGGCAGCTCACCCCTCCACTTT. It encodes CASSSQGSSPLHF.